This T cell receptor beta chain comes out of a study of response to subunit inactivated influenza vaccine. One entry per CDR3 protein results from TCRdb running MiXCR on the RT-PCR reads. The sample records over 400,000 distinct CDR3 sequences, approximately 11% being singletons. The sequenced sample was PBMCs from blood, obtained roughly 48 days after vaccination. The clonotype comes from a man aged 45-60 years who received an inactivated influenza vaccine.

CDR3 nucleotides: TGTGCCAGCAGCACCCGGGGTAGCGGGGGATACAATGAGCAGTTCTTC. Protein sequence: CASSTRGSGGYNEQFF. V is TRBV7-2 and J is TRBJ2-1; the match to TRBD2 covers 9 bases. CDR3 length equals 16 residues. Losses at the gene ends were 5 bases for V and 4 bases for J; bases not matched to a gene: 9. The germline CDR1 and CDR2 sequences are SGHTA and FQGNSA.